Detailed here is one TCR beta chain. This sample is drawn from a study of blood T cell repertoires in COVID-19. Germline V gene sequence: CDR1 LGHDT, CDR2 YNNKEL (reference sequence). The CDR3 contains 17 residues. After removal of 5 bases from V and 5 bases from J, the junction contained 15 bases not matched to a gene. Using immunoSEQ multiplex PCR, the repertoire was profiled, and TCRdb retains in-frame clones only, with some absent. The data show around 310,000 clones, over 85% seen once. The TCR comes from a woman in her thirties who had recovered from COVID-19. The chain carries TRBV3-1 (or the pseudogene TRBV3-2) and TRBJ2-5, with 9 bases identical to TRBD2. Sequencing was carried out using PBMCs or T cells enriched from blood (not recorded which). The CDR3 sequence is CASSTPRLAGYGETQYF. The DNA of the CDR3 is TGTGCCAGCAGCACCCCCAGGCTAGCGGGATATGGTGAGACCCAGTACTTC.